This TCR beta chain was profiled in a study of shared clonotypes between healthy human individuals. Naive CD8 populations comprised CD45RO-negative cells positively selected for CCR7, excluding terminally differentiated effector memory CD45RA+ cells. Assay used: immunoSEQ multiplex PCR; TCRdb lists only in-frame clones, some missing. The profile shows about 800,000 clones, 90% to 97% of them singletons. On this clone: As yet, its antigen is unknown. One end of the junction fails to match germline, which may point to a read error.

CDR1 LNHDA and CDR2 SQIVND come from the germline V gene (reference sequence). The CDR3 sequence is 15 residues long. Study-level results: Incomplete sequencing of sorted subsets was indicated by rarefaction despite large depth.

V is TRBV19 and J is TRBJ2-3, with 7 positions matching TRBD1. The TCR comes from a man in his thirties or forties in good health. The sample taken for sequencing was naive CD8+ T cells sorted from blood. The CDR3 sequence is CASSSRVDRPDAQYF. For the CDR3, the DNA is TGTGCCAGTAGTAGCCGGGTGGACAGGCCAGATGCGCAGTATTTT.